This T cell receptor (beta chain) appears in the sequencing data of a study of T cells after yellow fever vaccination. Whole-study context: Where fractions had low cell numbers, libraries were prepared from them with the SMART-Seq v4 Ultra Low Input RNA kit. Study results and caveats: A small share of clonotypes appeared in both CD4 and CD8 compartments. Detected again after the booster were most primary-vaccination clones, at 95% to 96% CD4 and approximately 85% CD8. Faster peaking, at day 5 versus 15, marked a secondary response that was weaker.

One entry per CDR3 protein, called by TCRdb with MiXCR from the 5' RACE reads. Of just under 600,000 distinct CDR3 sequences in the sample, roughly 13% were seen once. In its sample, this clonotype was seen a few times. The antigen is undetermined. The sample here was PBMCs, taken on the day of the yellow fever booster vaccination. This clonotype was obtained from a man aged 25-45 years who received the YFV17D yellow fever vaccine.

In nucleotides, the CDR3 is TGTGCCAGTAGTACCGGTGCGGCTAGGACAACTAATGAAAAACTGTTTTTT. Translation gives CASSTGAARTTNEKLFF. The rearrangement joins TRBV19 to TRBJ1-4; D gene uncertain. CDR1 is LNHDA and CDR2 is SQIVND in the germline V gene (reference sequence). This CDR3 contains 17 residues. Trimming left V 4 bases short and J 0 bases short, with 15 bases between.